The sequence of this T cell receptor (beta chain) was determined in a study of beta chain features in type 1 diabetes. This clone was detected only a few times. V was trimmed by 4 bases and J by 8 bases, leaving 16 bases between them. CDR3 length: 13 residues. Germline CDR1 reads SGDLS; CDR2 reads YYNGEE. Sequencing targeted expressed TCRB transcripts, as all isolated RNA had been reverse transcribed. This table comes from immunoSEQ multiplex PCR, and its TCRdb copy is limited to in-frame clones, with some not included. Of roughly 610,000 clones in the sample, 15% to 17% were seen once. The rearrangement uses TRBV9 and TRBJ2-7; maybe TRBD1 (6 bases). Sequenced sample: naive CD4+ T cells from blood. The source is a man aged 18 to 30 in good health. CDR3 nucleotides: TGTGCCAGCAGCTTAGATACAGGGCCTCAGCAGTACTTC. Its protein product is CASSLDTGPQQYF.